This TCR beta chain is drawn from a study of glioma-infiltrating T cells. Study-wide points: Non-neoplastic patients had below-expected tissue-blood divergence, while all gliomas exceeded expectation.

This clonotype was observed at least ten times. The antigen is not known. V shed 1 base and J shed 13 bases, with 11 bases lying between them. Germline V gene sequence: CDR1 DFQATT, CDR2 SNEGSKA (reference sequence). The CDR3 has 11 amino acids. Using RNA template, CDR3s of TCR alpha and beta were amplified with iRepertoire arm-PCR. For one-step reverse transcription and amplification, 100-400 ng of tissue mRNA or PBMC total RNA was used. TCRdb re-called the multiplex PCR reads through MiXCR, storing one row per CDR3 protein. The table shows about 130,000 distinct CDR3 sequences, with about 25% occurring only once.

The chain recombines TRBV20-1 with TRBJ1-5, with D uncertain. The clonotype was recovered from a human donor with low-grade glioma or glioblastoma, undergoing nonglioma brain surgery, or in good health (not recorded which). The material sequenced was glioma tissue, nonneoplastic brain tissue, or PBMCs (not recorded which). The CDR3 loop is CSARVVKVQHF. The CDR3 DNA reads TGCAGTGCTAGAGTGGTCAAGGTTCAGCATTTT.